These 14 T cell receptor beta chains were all obtained from the same sample, sequenced in a study of radiation and T cells in renal cell carcinoma. Described time point: blood 2 weeks post-SBRT. Specified treatment: 15 Gy SBRT to primary tumor, nephrectomy 4 weeks later. Sequenced by immunoSEQ multiplex PCR; TCRdb stores in-frame clones only, minus some. The table lists roughly 150,000 clones, 80% to 90% of them singletons. Sequencing used blood, obtained from a patient whose treatment included radiotherapy and nephrectomy. These receptors all stem from a woman in her forties or fifties with renal cell carcinoma.

The chain is built from TRBV6-6 and TRBJ1-1; D is uncertain. Looked up from germline, CDR1 is MNHNY and CDR2 is SVGAGI (reference sequence). CDR3 length: 13 residues. Deletions cut 6 bases from V and 0 bases from J, with 8 bases between. As DNA, the CDR3 is TGTGCCAGCAGGAACTATATGAACACTGAAGCTTTCTTT. This translates into CASRNYMNTEAFF.

V gene TRBV19 combines with J gene TRBJ1-3; D is undetermined. There are 17 residues in the CDR3. Trimming removed 2 bases at V and 0 bases at J, with 14 bases between. CDR1 is LNHDA, CDR2 SQIVND, per germline (reference sequence). CDR3 sequence reads: CASSIPQDGSSGNTIYF. CDR3 nucleotide sequence: TGTGCCAGTAGTATACCTCAGGACGGCTCCTCTGGAAACACCATATATTTT.

DNA of the CDR3: TGTGCCAGCAGCGTAGTGTCCGGGGCCAACGTCCTGACTTTC. It specifies CASSVVSGANVLTF. V gene TRBV9 combines with J gene TRBJ2-6; D call uncertain. The CDR3 spans 14 residues. In germline, CDR1 is SGDLS, CDR2 YYNGEE. The germline V and J ends were trimmed by 0 bases and 4 bases, with 5 bases remaining between them.

The CDR3 loop is CASSLQLSPYEQYF. In DNA, the CDR3 is TGCGCCAGCAGCTTGCAGCTTTCACCCTACGAGCAGTACTTC. The chain has TRBV5-1 and TRBJ2-7, with D hard to call. V shed 1 base and J shed 2 bases, with 10 bases lying between them. CDR3 length: 14 residues. Germline V gives CDR1 SGHRS, CDR2 YFSETQ.

The genes are TRBV5-6 and TRBJ2-5, with 9 bases that match TRBD1. The V gene end was trimmed by 6 bases and the J gene end by 5 bases; junction bases not matched to a gene: 8. CDR1 and CDR2 from the germline V gene are SGHDT and YYEEEE. This CDR3 has 14 amino acids. CDR3 bases: TGTGCCAGCACTGGGACAGGGTTCACGGAGACCCAGTACTTC. Protein sequence: CASTGTGFTETQYF.

J is TRBJ1-4 and V is TRBV18; no firm D call. Between the trimmed V and J ends, which lost 6 bases and 5 bases, there was a span of 16 bases. From germline, CDR1 is KGHSH and CDR2 LQKENI. The CDR3 has 15 amino acids. CDR3 DNA sequence: TGTGCCAGCTCGCTTGAACAGCTTGGAAATGAAAAACTGTTTTTT. This sequence encodes CASSLEQLGNEKLFF.

Here the CDR3 DNA reads TGTGCCAGCAGAGGACAGTTGGGCCCCTACGAGCAGTACTTC. It encodes CASRGQLGPYEQYF. The chain couples TRBV7-9 to TRBJ2-7; tentatively, D is TRBD1 (6 bases). The ends were cut back, 6 bases at V and 2 bases at J, with 14 bases in the middle. The germline CDR1 and CDR2 sequences are SEHNR and FQNEAQ (reference sequence). The CDR3 runs to 14 residues.

V is TRBV4-2 and J is TRBJ1-2, with D unclear. CDR3 length: 13 amino acids. The V gene's germline CDR1 is LGHNA and CDR2 YNFKEQ. V lost 0 bases and J lost 8, with 10 bases in between. The CDR3 reads CASSQDGAGGYTF. In nucleotides, the CDR3 is TGTGCCAGCAGCCAAGATGGAGCGGGCGGCTACACCTTC.

CDR3: CASSLGPSGNTIYF. Here the CDR3 DNA reads TGTGCCAGCTCCCTTGGCCCCTCTGGAAACACCATATATTTT. The V and J genes are TRBV18 and TRBJ1-3; no clear D gene. Germline CDR1 is KGHSH and CDR2 is LQKENI. With 6 bases removed from V and 0 bases from J, the gap between germline ends came to 9 bases. This CDR3 is built from 14 residues.

The gene calls are TRBV5-1 and TRBJ2-3; unclear D gene. Germline loops: CDR1 SGHRS, CDR2 YFSETQ. Trimming took off 3 bases at V and 4 bases at J, with 9 bases between the two ends. The CDR3 covers 13 residues. For the CDR3, the DNA is TGCGCCAGCAGCTGGGCTCTCGCAGATACGCAGTATTTT. This encodes CASSWALADTQYF.

The V call is TRBV2, the J call TRBJ1-2; the D is unclear. This CDR3 is built from 13 residues. Germline V gives CDR1 SNHLY, CDR2 FYNNEI. V shed 1 base and J shed 4 bases, with 7 bases lying between them. The CDR3 DNA is TGTGCCAGCAGTGAAGGGGTAACCTATGGCTACACCTTC. Translated, it gives CASSEGVTYGYTF.

The count of this clone is one. The genes are TRBV19 and TRBJ2-7, with TRBD1 matching 7 bases. After removal of 10 bases from V and 3 bases from J, the junction contained 9 bases not matched to a gene. CDR1 and CDR2 from the germline V gene are LNHDA and SQIVND (reference sequence). CDR3 size: 13 residues. Here the CDR3 reads CATSTGNHYEQYF. For the CDR3, the DNA is TGTGCCACTTCGACAGGGAACCACTACGAGCAGTACTTC.

The chain uses TRBV29-1 and TRBJ1-5; a weak D match, TRBD1 (5 bases). The V gene lost 4 bases and the J gene lost 9 bases, with 10 bases spanning the gap. The CDR3 has 11 amino acids. Germline CDR1 reads SQVTM; CDR2 reads ANQGSEA. CDR3 amino acids: CSVGPGGPQHF. CDR3 sequence (DNA): TGCAGCGTTGGTCCCGGGGGGCCCCAGCATTTT.

J is TRBJ1-1 and V is TRBV10-1; D is ambiguous. In germline, CDR1 is WNHNN, CDR2 SYGVQD (reference sequence). Trimming pared 3 bases from V and 0 bases from J, leaving 11 bases between. CDR3 length: 15 amino acids. In DNA, the CDR3 is TGCGCCAGCAGTGAAAAGCAGAACATGAACACTGAAGCTTTCTTT. As protein: CASSEKQNMNTEAFF.